The sequence of this T cell receptor (beta chain) was determined in a study of breast tumors, draining lymph nodes, adjacent tissues. Breast cancer patients provided tissue from their axillary draining lymph nodes. TCRdb reanalysed the multiplex PCR reads using MiXCR and keeps one entry per CDR3 protein. There are roughly 110,000 distinct CDR3 sequences in the sample; roughly 33% occur only once, and approximately 6% lies in the top ten. Study-level results: Luminal-like breast cancer showed significantly higher tumor–nontumor repertoire similarity than basal-like. Data only fit, rather than demonstrated, lymph node origin of most tumor T cells. Tumor repertoires ranked between lymph nodes and nontumor tissue in diversity, with V and J gene preferences.

With respect to this clonotype: Its antigen remains unknown.

Germline V gene lookup returns CDR1 SGHRS and CDR2 YFSETQ. The CDR3 extends over 16 amino acids. Trimming cost V 4 bases and J 9 bases; bases outside gene matches: 18. This rearrangement joins TRBV5-1 to TRBJ2-7, with 8 nucleotides matching TRBD1. The receptor's source is a female donor with breast cancer. Some clones in this sample may be carry-over from other donors' samples. Sample: axillary lymph node tissue. CDR3 sequence: CASSQDPGQVAVRQYF. The CDR3 DNA is TGCGCCAGCAGCCAGGATCCGGGACAGGTAGCAGTAAGGCAGTACTTC.